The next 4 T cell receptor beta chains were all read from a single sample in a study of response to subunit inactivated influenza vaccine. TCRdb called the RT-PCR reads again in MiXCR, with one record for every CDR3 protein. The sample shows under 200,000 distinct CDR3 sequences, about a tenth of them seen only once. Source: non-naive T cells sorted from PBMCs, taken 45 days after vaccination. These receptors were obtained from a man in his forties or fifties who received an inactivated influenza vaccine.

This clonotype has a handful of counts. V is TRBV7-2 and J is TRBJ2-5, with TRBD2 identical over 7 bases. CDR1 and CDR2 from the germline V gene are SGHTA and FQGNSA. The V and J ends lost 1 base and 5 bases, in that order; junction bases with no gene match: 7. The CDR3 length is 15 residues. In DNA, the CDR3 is TGTGCCAGCAGCTTAGAGCGGGACCCGTTTGAGACCCAGTACTTC. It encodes CASSLERDPFETQYF.

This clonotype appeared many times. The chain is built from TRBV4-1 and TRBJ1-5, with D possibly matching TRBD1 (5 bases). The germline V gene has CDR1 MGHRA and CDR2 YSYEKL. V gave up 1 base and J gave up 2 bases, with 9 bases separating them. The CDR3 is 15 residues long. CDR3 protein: CASSQGSRGNQPQHF. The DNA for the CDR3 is TGCGCCAGCAGCCAAGGGTCCAGGGGCAATCAGCCCCAGCATTTT.

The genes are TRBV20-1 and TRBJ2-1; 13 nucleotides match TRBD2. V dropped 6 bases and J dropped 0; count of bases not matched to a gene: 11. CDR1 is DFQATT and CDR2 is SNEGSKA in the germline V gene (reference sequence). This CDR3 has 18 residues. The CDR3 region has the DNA TGCAGTGCACGCCCGGGACTAGCGGGACCTCGCTCCTACAATGAGCAGTTCTTC. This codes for CSARPGLAGPRSYNEQFF.

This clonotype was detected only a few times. The CDR3 protein is CAGSPGPSYEQYF. DNA of the CDR3: TGTGCCGGCTCGCCCGGTCCCTCCTACGAGCAGTACTTC. V is TRBV28 and J is TRBJ2-7; D is unresolved. Germline loops: CDR1 MDHEN, CDR2 SYDVKM. The germline V and J ends were trimmed by 11 bases and 0 bases, with 14 bases remaining between them. The CDR3 consists of 13 residues.